This T cell receptor beta chain was retrieved from a study of early T cells in non-severe SARS-CoV-2 infection (dated by TCRdb to the early 2020s). For the wider study: Bulk RNA from unsorted whole blood was used for TCR sequencing, so alpha and beta chains could not be paired. Results the study describes overall, beyond this receptor: Matching against VDJdb was skewed toward anti-spike CD8 responses, likely underestimated virus-specific expansions, and missed private and CD4 specificities.

The library was built by means of 5' RACE. The sample was run on a NextSeq 500. In the TCR library protocol, unique molecular identifiers were attached to individual cDNA molecules to correct for PCR bias and sequencing error. Sequencing covered both TCR alpha and beta chains, and within each sample the abundances of alpha and beta sequences were tightly co-correlated. The original methods were these. Decombinator V4 was used to perform V gene, J gene and CDR3 annotation of TCR sequences. Expanded TCRs were defined as changing significantly between any two time points under a Poisson model with p below 0.0001. TCR abundances were normalised to the total number of TCRs sequenced per sample and expressed as counts per million. MAIT TCRs were defined by TRAV1-2 paired with TRAJ12, TRAJ20 or TRAJ33, and iNKT TCRs by TRAV10 paired with TRAJ18. VDJdb, accessed on 1 November 2021, was searched for TCRs annotated for CMV, EBV and SARS-CoV-2, and TCRs annotated for more than one antigen were excluded. TCRdb's own reprocessing of the public reads used fastp at Q25 and MiXCR and kept productive beta chains. One record per CDR3 amino acid sequence lists the most common genes and DNA. The V and J calls and clone size are TCRdb's, not the authors'. This sample has roughly 56,000 distinct CDR3 sequences in its table, and approximately 8.4% of those were observed once. 3.5% to 4.5% of the sample is in the top ten clones.

Set within a cohort of healthcare workers in London, UK, this nested case-control study involved weekly PCR testing of nasopharyngeal swabs along with blood sampling. Between 23 and 31 March 2020, the week of the UK lockdown, healthcare workers were enrolled and then followed up weekly for as long as 16 weeks. The CDR3 measures 13 amino acids from cysteine to phenylalanine. This entry keeps only the CDR3 DNA: 39 bases, framed from base 1. The germline V gene provides CDR1 SGHDT and CDR2 YYEEEE. Trimming takes 3 bases from V and 2 bases from J, and the germline ends sit 9 bases apart. This clonotype was recorded a few times. What antigen it recognizes has not been identified. The sample holds no much larger clone one base away, and base qualities are not on file.

The sequenced material came from whole blood. This chain joins TRBV5-6 to TRBJ2-7; no D gene call is confident. The sequence derives from an adult who was a healthcare worker with PCR-confirmed SARS-CoV-2 infection or an uninfected control (not recorded which). The CDR3: CASSSGRPYEQYF. The DNA sequence is TGTGCCAGCAGCTCTGGACGGCCCTACGAGCAGTACTTC.